One sample yielded the 14 T cell receptor beta chains listed below, sequenced in a study of patients and donors after allogeneic stem cell transplantation. TCRdb re-analysed the RT-PCR reads in MiXCR, keeping a single row per CDR3 protein. This sample has 400,000 to 450,000 distinct CDR3 sequences, with about a sixth found just once. The sequenced sample was blood, either unsorted or a sorted T cell fraction (not recorded which). These receptors originate from a human donor who was either an allogeneic HSCT recipient or a stem cell or donor lymphocyte infusion donor (not recorded which). It is not recorded whose cells these are; they may come from a transplant donor.

The chain combines TRBV6-2 or TRBV6-3 with TRBJ1-1; D is ambiguous. Trimming pared 10 bases from V and 1 base from J, leaving 16 bases between. The CDR3 length is 14 residues. The V gene's germline CDR1 is MNHEY and CDR2 SVGEGT. The chain's CDR3 is CATPMSIGNTEAFF. In nucleotides, the CDR3 is TGTGCCACCCCGATGAGCATCGGGAACACTGAAGCTTTCTTT.

This clonotype was observed a few times. The rearrangement joins TRBV20-1 to TRBJ1-5; no clear D. V was shortened by 2 bases and J by 3 bases, with 8 bases between the two germline ends. Germline V gives CDR1 DFQATT, CDR2 SNEGSKA (reference sequence). The CDR3 consists of 13 residues. As DNA, the CDR3 is TGCAGTGCTAGATGGACGGACAATCAGCCCCAGCATTTT. Translated, it gives CSARWTDNQPQHF.

The chain links TRBV10-3 to TRBJ1-1; TRBD1 is a possible D gene (6 bases). Germline V gives CDR1 ENHRY, CDR2 SYGVKD. The CDR3 loop spans 14 amino acids. The V end lost 6 bases, the J end lost 2 bases, and 13 bases lay between the germline ends. CDR3 residues: CAIRRQERNTEAFF. The CDR3 DNA sequence: TGTGCCATCAGACGACAGGAGAGAAACACTGAAGCTTTCTTT.

This clonotype was detected only a few times. The genes are TRBV20-1 and TRBJ2-1, with 10 bases identical to TRBD1. The CDR3 sequence is 14 residues long. The V gene's germline CDR1 is DFQATT and CDR2 SNEGSKA (reference sequence). With 1 base clipped from V and 8 bases from J, the junction kept 5 bases outside the gene matches. CDR3 sequence reads: CSARAGTGAHEQFF. In nucleotides, the CDR3 is TGCAGTGCTAGAGCCGGGACAGGGGCCCATGAGCAGTTCTTC.

This clonotype was detected only a few times. The J gene is TRBJ2-5, the V gene TRBV20-1; D perhaps matches TRBD2 (5 bases). The CDR3 is 16 amino acids. Trimming cost V 4 bases and J 1 base, with 19 bases left between them. Germline CDR1 and CDR2: DFQATT and SNEGSKA (reference sequence). CDR3 region: CSAIPLWERVQETQYF. CDR3 DNA sequence: TGCAGTGCTATCCCTTTGTGGGAGAGGGTCCAAGAGACCCAGTACTTC.

This clonotype was seen a few times. CDR3 in DNA: TGTGCCACCAACAACAGGGTCCGGGAAAAACTGTTTTTT. It codes for CATNNRVREKLFF. The rearrangement uses TRBV2 and TRBJ1-4; D is possibly TRBD1 (6 bases). The CDR3 totals 13 residues. Trimming cost V 10 bases and J 8 bases, with 17 bases left between them. Germline CDR1 is SNHLY and CDR2 is FYNNEI.

The chain uses TRBV10-3 and TRBJ1-5; D perhaps matches TRBD1 (6 bases). CDR3 length equals 16 residues. Trimming stripped 1 base from V and 1 base from J, with 11 bases between. Germline V gene sequence: CDR1 ENHRY, CDR2 SYGVKD. The CDR3 sequence is CAISEWGGQSNQPQHF. The DNA of the CDR3 is TGTGCCATCAGTGAGTGGGGAGGACAGAGCAATCAGCCCCAGCATTTT.

This chain links TRBV28 with TRBJ1-6; D may be TRBD1 (6 bases). CDR1 MDHEN and CDR2 SYDVKM come from the germline V gene. Trimming cost V 6 bases and J 10 bases, with 13 bases left between them. This CDR3 spans 13 amino acids. The CDR3 loop reads CASSGTSWSPLHF. In DNA, the CDR3 is TGTGCCAGCAGCGGGACAAGTTGGTCACCCCTCCACTTT. Drawing the rest from reference TRBV28 and TRBJ1-6, the complete variable domain is DVKVTQSSRYLVKRTGEKVFLECVQDMDHENMFWYRQDPGLGLRLIYFSYDVKMKEKGDIPEGYSVSREKKERFSLILESASTNQTSMYLCASSGTSWSPLHFGNGTRLTVT.

The table lists this clonotype with a few counts. The rearrangement links TRBV28 to TRBJ1-5; unclear D gene. Germline CDR1 MDHEN, CDR2 SYDVKM. V shed 2 bases and J shed 0 bases, with 8 bases lying between them. The CDR3 sequence is 15 residues long. The CDR3 region is CASSLVRDSNQPQHF. CDR3 DNA sequence: TGTGCCAGCAGTTTAGTCCGGGATAGCAATCAGCCCCAGCATTTT.

The chain has TRBV7-2 and TRBJ1-2; D ambiguous. The CDR3 has 15 residues. V lost 0 bases to trimming and J lost 1 base, with 9 bases between them. Germline assignment: CDR1 SGHTA and CDR2 FQGNSA. The CDR3 DNA is TGTGCCAGCAGCTTAGCGGGCAGAGATAACTATGGCTACACCTTC. Residues: CASSLAGRDNYGYTF. Combining the CDR3 with reference TRBV7-2 and TRBJ1-2 gives the whole variable domain GAGVSQSPSNKVTEKGKDVELRCDPISGHTALYWYRQSLGQGLEFLIYFQGNSAPDKSGLPSDRFSAERTGGSVSTLTIQRTQQEDSAVYLCASSLAGRDNYGYTFGSGTRLTVV.

The chain combines TRBV6-1 with TRBJ2-3; TRBD2 matches at 12 bases. From germline, CDR1 is MNHNS and CDR2 SASEGT. V was pared by 10 bases and J by 8 bases, with 13 bases of the junction left unmatched. The CDR3 consists of 15 residues. The CDR3 is CATLTSGRRTGTQYF. CDR3 nucleotides: TGTGCCACCTTGACTAGCGGGAGAAGGACGGGTACGCAGTATTTT.

This clonotype was seen at least ten times. The V call is TRBV12-3 or TRBV12-4, the J call TRBJ2-7; D is uncertain. Trimming stripped 1 base from V and 2 bases from J, with 9 bases between. CDR3 size: 14 residues. CDR3 residues: CASSLGRVTYEQYF. CDR3 in DNA: TGTGCCAGCAGTTTAGGTCGGGTAACCTACGAGCAGTACTTC.

The rearrangement uses TRBV20-1 and TRBJ1-1; no definite D call. Germline values: CDR1 DFQATT, CDR2 SNEGSKA (reference sequence). V dropped 4 bases and J dropped 0 bases, with 12 bases sitting between them. This CDR3 comprises 14 residues. DNA of the CDR3: TGCAGTGCTAAATTCACAGTGATGAACACTGAAGCTTTCTTT. This codes for CSAKFTVMNTEAFF.

This clonotype showed up just a few times. CDR3 sequence reads: CASSQTSGRAFGELFF. CDR3 DNA sequence: TGCGCCAGCAGCCAGACTAGCGGGAGGGCCTTCGGGGAGCTGTTTTTT. The chain employs TRBV5-1 and TRBJ2-2; TRBD2 matches at 14 bases. Germline trimming cut 4 bases from V and 7 bases from J; bases unmatched to any gene: 6. CDR3 size: 16 residues. In germline, CDR1 is SGHRS, CDR2 YFSETQ.